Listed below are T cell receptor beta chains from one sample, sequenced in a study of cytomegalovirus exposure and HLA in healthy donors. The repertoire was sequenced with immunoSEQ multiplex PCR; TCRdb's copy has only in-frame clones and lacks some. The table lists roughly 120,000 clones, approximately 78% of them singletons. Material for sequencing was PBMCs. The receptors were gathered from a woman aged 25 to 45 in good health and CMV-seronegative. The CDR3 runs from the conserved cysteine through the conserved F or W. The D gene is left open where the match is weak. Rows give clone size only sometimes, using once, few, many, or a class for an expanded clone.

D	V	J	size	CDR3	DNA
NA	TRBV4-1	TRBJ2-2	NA	CASSHLFGELFF	TGCGCCAGCAGCCATTTATTCGGGGAGCTGTTTTTT
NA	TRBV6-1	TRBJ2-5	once	CASSDRYLSQGSGETQYF	TGTGCCAGCAGTGACAGGTATTTGTCCCAGGGTTCCGGTGAGACCCAGTACTTC
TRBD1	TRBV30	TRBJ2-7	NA	CASRRTGMTYEQYF	TGTGCCTCACGACGGACAGGCATGACTTACGAGCAGTACTTC
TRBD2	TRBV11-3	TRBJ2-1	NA	CASSSGLAGGRDEQFF	TGTGCCAGCAGCTCGGGACTAGCGGGGGGGCGGGATGAGCAGTTCTTC
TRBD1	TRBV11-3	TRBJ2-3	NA	CASSLGDRATDTQYF	TGTGCCAGCAGCTTAGGAGACAGGGCGACAGATACGCAGTATTTT
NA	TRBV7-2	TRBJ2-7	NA	CASSLAPGAYEQYF	TGTGCCAGCAGCTTAGCCCCAGGGGCTTACGAGCAGTACTTC
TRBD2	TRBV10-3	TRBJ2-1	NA	CAISDPRLAVTYNEQFF	TGTGCCATCAGTGACCCTCGACTAGCGGTCACCTACAATGAGCAGTTCTTC
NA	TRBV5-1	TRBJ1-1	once	CASSWAGGTEAFF	TGCGCCAGCAGCTGGGCGGGAGGCACTGAAGCTTTCTTT
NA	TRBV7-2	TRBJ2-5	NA	CASSVNQGETQYF	TGTGCCAGCAGCGTAAATCAGGGGGAGACCCAGTACTTC
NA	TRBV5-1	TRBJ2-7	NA	CASSLVVGSTYEQYF	TGCGCCAGCAGCCTGGTGGTCGGGTCGACCTACGAGCAGTACTTC
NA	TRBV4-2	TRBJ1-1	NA	CASSQTGGVTEAFF	TGTGCCAGCAGCCAAACGGGGGGAGTCACTGAAGCTTTCTTT
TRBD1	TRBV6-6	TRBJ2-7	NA	CASSYSGTVNEQYF	TGTGCCAGCAGTTACTCCGGGACAGTAAACGAGCAGTACTTC
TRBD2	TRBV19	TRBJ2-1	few	CASSNVPSGTGRSYNEQFF	TGTGCCAGTAGTAATGTTCCTAGCGGGACGGGGCGGTCCTACAATGAGCAGTTCTTC
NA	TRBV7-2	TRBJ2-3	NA	CASSRESTDTQYF	TGTGCCAGCAGCCGAGAGAGCACAGATACGCAGTATTTT
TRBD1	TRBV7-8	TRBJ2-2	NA	CASSGMGDRGNTGELFF	TGTGCCAGCAGCGGAATGGGGGACAGGGGGAACACCGGGGAGCTGTTTTTT
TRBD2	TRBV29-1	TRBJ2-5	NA	CSVEFNTGGGTQYF	TGCAGCGTTGAATTCAATACCGGGGGGGGGACCCAGTACTTC
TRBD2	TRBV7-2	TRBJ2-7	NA	CASSLVSGEAYEQYF	TGTGCCAGCAGCTTAGTTAGCGGGGAGGCCTACGAGCAGTACTTC
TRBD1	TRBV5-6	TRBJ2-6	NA	CASSRQGIHSGANVLTF	TGTGCCAGCAGCCGACAGGGTATCCACTCTGGGGCCAACGTCCTGACTTTC
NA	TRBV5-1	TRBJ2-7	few	CASSGRWGRDYEQYF	TGCGCCAGCAGCGGGCGGTGGGGTCGGGACTACGAGCAGTACTTC
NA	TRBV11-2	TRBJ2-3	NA	CASSLDRRTDTQYF	TGTGCCAGCAGCTTAGATCGTCGGACAGATACGCAGTATTTT
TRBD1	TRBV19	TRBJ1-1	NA	CASRPSRDRGAVAEAFF	TGTGCCAGTAGACCGAGCCGGGACAGGGGGGCAGTCGCTGAAGCTTTCTTT
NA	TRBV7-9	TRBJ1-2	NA	CASSLQGVGYTF	TGTGCCAGCAGTCTACAGGGTGTGGGCTACACCTTC
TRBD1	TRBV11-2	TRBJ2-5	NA	CASSFTGEETQYF	TGTGCCAGCAGCTTCACAGGGGAAGAGACCCAGTACTTC
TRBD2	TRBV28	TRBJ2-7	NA	CASSEGLAGGVEQYF	TGTGCCAGCAGTGAGGGACTAGCGGGAGGGGTTGAGCAGTACTTC
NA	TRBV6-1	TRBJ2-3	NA	CASSEADGGGTQYF	TGTGCCAGCAGTGAAGCCGACGGAGGAGGGACGCAGTATTTT
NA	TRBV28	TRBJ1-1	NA	CASSTLRGGTEAFF	TGTGCCAGCAGTACCCTAAGGGGAGGCACTGAAGCTTTCTTT
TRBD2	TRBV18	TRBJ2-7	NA	CASSILTGTSGYEQYF	TGTGCCAGCTCAATCCTGACCGGGACTAGCGGGTACGAGCAGTACTTC
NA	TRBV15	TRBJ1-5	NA	CATSMGGTQPQHF	TGTGCCACCAGCATGGGGGGTACGCAGCCCCAGCATTTT
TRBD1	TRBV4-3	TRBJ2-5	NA	CASSQDRAGGAETQYF	TGCGCCAGCAGCCAAGATCGCGCAGGGGGAGCAGAGACCCAGTACTTC
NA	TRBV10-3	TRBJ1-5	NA	CAISDSPNQPQHF	TGTGCCATCAGTGATTCCCCTAATCAGCCCCAGCATTTT
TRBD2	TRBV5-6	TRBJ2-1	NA	CASSLALAGAYSEQFF	TGTGCCAGCAGCTTGGCGCTAGCGGGAGCATATAGTGAGCAGTTCTTC
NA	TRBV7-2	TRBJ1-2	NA	CASSPAGGPYGYTF	TGTGCCAGCAGCCCGGCGGGCGGTCCCTATGGCTACACCTTC
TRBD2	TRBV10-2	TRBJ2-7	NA	CASSESRLAGFYEQYF	TGCGCCAGCAGTGAGTCGAGACTAGCGGGATTTTACGAGCAGTACTTC